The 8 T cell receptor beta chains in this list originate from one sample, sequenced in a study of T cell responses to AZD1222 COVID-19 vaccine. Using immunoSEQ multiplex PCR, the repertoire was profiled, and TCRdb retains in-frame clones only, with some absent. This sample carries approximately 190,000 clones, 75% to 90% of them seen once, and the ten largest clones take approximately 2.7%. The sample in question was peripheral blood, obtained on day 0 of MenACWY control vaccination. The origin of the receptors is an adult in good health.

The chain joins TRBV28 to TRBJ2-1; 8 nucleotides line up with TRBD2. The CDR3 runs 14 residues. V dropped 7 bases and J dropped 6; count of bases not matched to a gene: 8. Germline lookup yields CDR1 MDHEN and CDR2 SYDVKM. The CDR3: CASKPGGVSNEQFF. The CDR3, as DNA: TGTGCCAGCAAGCCCGGGGGGGTTAGCAATGAGCAGTTCTTC. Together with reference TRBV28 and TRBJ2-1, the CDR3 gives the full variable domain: DVKVTQSSRYLVKRTGEKVFLECVQDMDHENMFWYRQDPGLGLRLIYFSYDVKMKEKGDIPEGYSVSREKKERFSLILESASTNQTSMYLCASKPGGVSNEQFFGPGTRLTVL.

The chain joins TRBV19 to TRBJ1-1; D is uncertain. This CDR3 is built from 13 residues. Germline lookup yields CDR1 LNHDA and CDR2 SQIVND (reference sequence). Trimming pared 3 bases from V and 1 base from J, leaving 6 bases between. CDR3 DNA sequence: TGTGCCAGTAGTATGGCTAAGAACACTGAAGCTTTCTTT. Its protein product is CASSMAKNTEAFF.

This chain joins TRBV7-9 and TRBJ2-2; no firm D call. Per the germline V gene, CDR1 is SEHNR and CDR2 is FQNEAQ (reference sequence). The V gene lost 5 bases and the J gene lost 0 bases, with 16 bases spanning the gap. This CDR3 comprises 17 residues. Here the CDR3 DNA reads TGTGCCAGCAGCCCAGGCGATGACATCGCGAACACCGGGGAGCTGTTTTTT. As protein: CASSPGDDIANTGELFF.

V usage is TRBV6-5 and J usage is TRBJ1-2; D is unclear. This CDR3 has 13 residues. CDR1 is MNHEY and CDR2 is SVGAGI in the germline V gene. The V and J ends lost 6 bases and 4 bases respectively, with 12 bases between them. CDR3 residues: CASSPTSFYGYTF. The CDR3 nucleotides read TGTGCCAGCAGCCCGACAAGCTTCTATGGCTACACCTTC.

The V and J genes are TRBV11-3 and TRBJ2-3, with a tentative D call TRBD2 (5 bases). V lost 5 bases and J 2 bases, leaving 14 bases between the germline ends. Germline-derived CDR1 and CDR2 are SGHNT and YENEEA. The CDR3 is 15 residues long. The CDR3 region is CASSPSRGNTDTQYF. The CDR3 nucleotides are TGTGCCAGCAGCCCCAGTCGAGGGAACACAGATACGCAGTATTTT.

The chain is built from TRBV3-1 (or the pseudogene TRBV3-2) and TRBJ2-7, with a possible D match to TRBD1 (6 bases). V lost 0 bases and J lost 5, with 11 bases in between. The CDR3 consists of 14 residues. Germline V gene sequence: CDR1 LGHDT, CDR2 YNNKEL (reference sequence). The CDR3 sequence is CASSQDTGWNEQYF. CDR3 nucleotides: TGTGCCAGCAGCCAAGATACAGGGTGGAACGAGCAGTACTTC.

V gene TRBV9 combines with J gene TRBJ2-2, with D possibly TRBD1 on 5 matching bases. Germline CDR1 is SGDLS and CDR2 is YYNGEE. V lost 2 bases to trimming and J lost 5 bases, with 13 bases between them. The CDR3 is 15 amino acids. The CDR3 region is CASSVVGAGTGELFF. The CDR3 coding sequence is TGTGCCAGCAGCGTGGTAGGGGCAGGTACCGGGGAGCTGTTTTTT.

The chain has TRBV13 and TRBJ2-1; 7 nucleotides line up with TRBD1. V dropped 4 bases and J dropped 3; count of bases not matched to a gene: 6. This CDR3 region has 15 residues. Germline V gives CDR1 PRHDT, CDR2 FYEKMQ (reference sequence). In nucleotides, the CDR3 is TGTGCCAGCAGCTCCCCCGGGACAGTCTACAATGAGCAGTTCTTC. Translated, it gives CASSSPGTVYNEQFF.